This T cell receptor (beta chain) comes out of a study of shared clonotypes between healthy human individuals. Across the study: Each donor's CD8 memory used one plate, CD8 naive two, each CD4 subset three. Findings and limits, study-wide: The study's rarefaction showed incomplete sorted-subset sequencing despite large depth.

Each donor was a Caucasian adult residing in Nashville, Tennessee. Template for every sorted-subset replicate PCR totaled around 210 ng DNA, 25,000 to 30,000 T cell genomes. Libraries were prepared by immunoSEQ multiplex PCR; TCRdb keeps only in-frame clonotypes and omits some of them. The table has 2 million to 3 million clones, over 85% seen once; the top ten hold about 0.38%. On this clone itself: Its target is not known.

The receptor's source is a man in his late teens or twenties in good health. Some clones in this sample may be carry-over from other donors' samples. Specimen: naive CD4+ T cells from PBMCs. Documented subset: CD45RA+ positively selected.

The CDR3 nucleotides are TGTGCCAGCTCACCACGAGGTCTCTCTGGGGCCAACGTCCTGACTTTC. It codes for CASSPRGLSGANVLTF. This chain connects TRBV18 to TRBJ2-6; D gene ambiguous. The CDR3 length is 16 residues. Trimming removed 1 base at V and 0 bases at J, with 7 bases between. Germline values: CDR1 KGHSH, CDR2 LQKENI.